The rows below give T cell receptor beta chains drawn from one sample of a study of T cell responses to AZD1222 COVID-19 vaccine. The method was immunoSEQ multiplex PCR; TCRdb's version includes in-frame clones alone and lacks a portion of them. The sample records 110,000 to 150,000 clones, roughly 93% being singletons. Sequenced material: peripheral blood, taken 28 days after the second AZD1222 dose. These receptor sequences come from an adult who received the AZD1222 COVID-19 vaccine. The CDR3 runs from the conserved cysteine through the conserved F or W. A D gene is named only where the DNA matches it firmly. Clone size is stated in some rows and not others, as once, few, many or a class when expanded.

abundance: NA
d_gene: TRBD1
j_gene: TRBJ2-7
v_gene: TRBV5-1
CDR3aa: CASSSGDRNNYEQYF
CDR3nt: TGCGCCAGCAGCTCAGGGGACAGAAATAACTACGAGCAGTACTTC

abundance: NA
d_gene: NA
j_gene: TRBJ2-2
v_gene: TRBV7-3
CDR3aa: CASSPGGGTGELFF
CDR3nt: TGTGCCAGCAGCCCCGGGGGAGGCACCGGGGAGCTGTTTTTT

abundance: NA
d_gene: NA
j_gene: TRBJ2-1
v_gene: TRBV7-9
CDR3aa: CASSLGGTHNEQFF
CDR3nt: TGTGCCAGCAGCTTAGGAGGGACGCACAATGAGCAGTTCTTC

abundance: few
d_gene: TRBD1
j_gene: TRBJ1-2
v_gene: TRBV19
CDR3aa: CASTKPGQGFGYTF
CDR3nt: TGTGCCAGTACCAAACCGGGACAGGGTTTTGGCTACACCTTC

abundance: NA
d_gene: NA
j_gene: TRBJ1-2
v_gene: TRBV7-9
CDR3aa: CASSLSPTYGYTF
CDR3nt: TGTGCCAGCAGCTTATCTCCGACCTATGGCTACACCTTC

abundance: NA
d_gene: NA
j_gene: TRBJ2-7
v_gene: TRBV6-1
CDR3aa: CASSERGTNSYEQYF
CDR3nt: TGTGCCAGCAGTGAACGGGGAACCAACTCCTACGAGCAGTACTTC

abundance: NA
d_gene: NA
j_gene: TRBJ2-7
v_gene: TRBV19
CDR3aa: CASSGARRGEQYF
CDR3nt: TGTGCCAGTAGTGGGGCGCGACGGGGTGAGCAGTACTTC

abundance: NA
d_gene: NA
j_gene: TRBJ2-7
v_gene: TRBV6-5
CDR3aa: CASSPRRGQSYEQYF
CDR3nt: TGTGCCAGCAGTCCCCGGCGAGGCCAATCCTACGAGCAGTACTTC

abundance: medium-sized
d_gene: NA
j_gene: TRBJ1-4
v_gene: TRBV18
CDR3aa: CASSPAGLPNEKLFF
CDR3nt: TGTGCCAGCTCCCCGGCGGGGTTGCCTAATGAAAAACTGTTTTTT

abundance: NA
d_gene: NA
j_gene: TRBJ1-2
v_gene: TRBV6-5
CDR3aa: CASSPAHVYGYTF
CDR3nt: TGTGCCAGCAGCCCCGCCCATGTCTATGGCTACACCTTC

abundance: NA
d_gene: TRBD1
j_gene: TRBJ2-2
v_gene: TRBV2
CDR3aa: CATRQGAGTGELFF
CDR3nt: TGTGCCACCAGACAGGGGGCCGGCACCGGGGAGCTGTTTTTT

abundance: NA
d_gene: TRBD1
j_gene: TRBJ2-7
v_gene: TRBV5-6
CDR3aa: CASSLVGQGNEQYF
CDR3nt: TGTGCCAGCAGCTTGGTGGGACAGGGCAACGAGCAGTACTTC

abundance: NA
d_gene: NA
j_gene: TRBJ1-2
v_gene: TRBV12-3/TRBV12-4
CDR3aa: CASRTVNYGYTF
CDR3nt: TGTGCCAGCCGGACAGTCAACTATGGCTACACCTTC

abundance: once
d_gene: TRBD2
j_gene: TRBJ2-2
v_gene: TRBV7-6
CDR3aa: CASSLGLAGGGELFF
CDR3nt: TGTGCCAGCAGCCTTGGGCTAGCGGGAGGCGGGGAGCTGTTTTTT

abundance: NA
d_gene: NA
j_gene: TRBJ1-6
v_gene: TRBV19
CDR3aa: CASSRTPTPAVANSPLHF
CDR3nt: TGTGCCAGTAGTAGAACGCCAACGCCAGCCGTAGCGAATTCACCCCTCCACTTT

abundance: NA
d_gene: NA
j_gene: TRBJ1-1
v_gene: TRBV29-1
CDR3aa: CSVEDTPIGAFF
CDR3nt: TGCAGCGTTGAAGATACGCCTATCGGAGCTTTCTTT

abundance: NA
d_gene: TRBD1
j_gene: TRBJ1-2
v_gene: TRBV19
CDR3aa: CASIRTGGGYTF
CDR3nt: TGTGCCAGTATTAGGACAGGGGGCGGCTACACCTTC

abundance: NA
d_gene: NA
j_gene: TRBJ1-2
v_gene: TRBV6-1
CDR3aa: CASSEKRGAGKGYGYTF
CDR3nt: TGTGCCAGCAGTGAAAAAAGAGGGGCAGGGAAAGGGTATGGCTACACCTTC

abundance: NA
d_gene: TRBD2
j_gene: TRBJ2-3
v_gene: TRBV4-1
CDR3aa: CASSQQLAGGTLTQYF
CDR3nt: TGCGCCAGCAGCCAACAACTAGCGGGGGGGACTCTTACGCAGTATTTT

abundance: NA
d_gene: NA
j_gene: TRBJ1-2
v_gene: TRBV5-4
CDR3aa: CASSSGGSGAPGTYGYTF
CDR3nt: TGTGCCAGCAGCTCGGGTGGGAGTGGGGCACCGGGGACATATGGCTACACCTTC

abundance: NA
d_gene: NA
j_gene: TRBJ2-7
v_gene: TRBV7-7
CDR3aa: CASSLGSGTAYEQYF
CDR3nt: TGTGCTAGCAGCTTAGGCAGCGGGACAGCCTACGAGCAGTACTTC

abundance: NA
d_gene: NA
j_gene: TRBJ2-7
v_gene: TRBV6-5
CDR3aa: CASSYSPGAGEQYF
CDR3nt: TGTGCCAGCAGTTACTCGCCGGGGGCGGGCGAGCAGTACTTC

abundance: NA
d_gene: NA
j_gene: TRBJ1-1
v_gene: TRBV5-1
CDR3aa: CASSVEGGPIMNTEAFF
CDR3nt: TGCGCCAGCAGCGTGGAGGGGGGACCGATAATGAACACTGAAGCTTTCTTT

abundance: NA
d_gene: NA
j_gene: TRBJ1-6
v_gene: TRBV7-8
CDR3aa: CASSLLTLNSPLHF
CDR3nt: TGTGCCAGCAGCTTGTTGACCCTTAATTCACCCCTCCACTTT

abundance: NA
d_gene: NA
j_gene: TRBJ1-1
v_gene: TRBV2
CDR3aa: CASSVKGSTEAFF
CDR3nt: TGTGCCAGCAGCGTGAAGGGGAGCACTGAAGCTTTCTTT

abundance: NA
d_gene: TRBD2
j_gene: TRBJ2-3
v_gene: TRBV10-2
CDR3aa: CASNGLAGVTDTQYF
CDR3nt: TGCGCCAGCAACGGACTAGCGGGAGTCACAGATACGCAGTATTTT

abundance: NA
d_gene: NA
j_gene: TRBJ1-5
v_gene: TRBV5-6
CDR3aa: CASSFGRNQPQHF
CDR3nt: TGTGCCAGCAGCTTCGGCAGGAATCAGCCCCAGCATTTT

abundance: once
d_gene: NA
j_gene: TRBJ1-6
v_gene: TRBV9
CDR3aa: CASSVDIVNSPLHF
CDR3nt: TGTGCCAGCAGCGTAGATATTGTTAATTCACCCCTCCACTTT

abundance: NA
d_gene: TRBD1
j_gene: TRBJ2-2
v_gene: TRBV7-3
CDR3aa: CASSPHSGQGTGELFF
CDR3nt: TGTGCCAGCAGCCCCCACTCAGGACAGGGAACCGGGGAGCTGTTTTTT

abundance: NA
d_gene: TRBD1
j_gene: TRBJ2-7
v_gene: TRBV11-2
CDR3aa: CASSPGTGVQYF
CDR3nt: TGTGCCAGCAGCCCAGGGACAGGTGTGCAGTACTTC

abundance: NA
d_gene: TRBD1
j_gene: TRBJ2-5
v_gene: TRBV12-5
CDR3aa: CASGLIRTGGDETQYF
CDR3nt: TGTGCTAGTGGTTTAATCCGGACAGGGGGGGATGAGACCCAGTACTTC

abundance: NA
d_gene: TRBD2
j_gene: TRBJ2-7
v_gene: TRBV11-2
CDR3aa: CASSSLIAGGYEQYF
CDR3nt: TGTGCCAGCAGCTCTCTGATTGCGGGAGGCTACGAGCAGTACTTC

abundance: NA
d_gene: TRBD1
j_gene: TRBJ2-1
v_gene: TRBV6-1
CDR3aa: CASRTGGSYNEQFF
CDR3nt: TGTGCCAGCAGAACAGGGGGTTCCTACAATGAGCAGTTCTTC

abundance: few
d_gene: NA
j_gene: TRBJ1-1
v_gene: TRBV6-2/TRBV6-3
CDR3aa: CASSYRGVTEAFF
CDR3nt: TGTGCCAGCAGTTACCGTGGCGTTACTGAAGCTTTCTTT

abundance: NA
d_gene: TRBD1
j_gene: TRBJ2-3
v_gene: TRBV5-1
CDR3aa: CASSSSQGARGDTQYF
CDR3nt: TGCGCCAGCAGTTCGTCTCAGGGGGCTCGGGGAGATACGCAGTATTTT

abundance: NA
d_gene: NA
j_gene: TRBJ2-2
v_gene: TRBV30
CDR3aa: CAWSRPNTGELFF
CDR3nt: TGTGCCTGGAGCAGACCCAACACCGGGGAGCTGTTTTTT

abundance: NA
d_gene: NA
j_gene: TRBJ1-3
v_gene: TRBV5-6
CDR3aa: CASSLAGRSGNTIYF
CDR3nt: TGTGCCAGCAGCTTGGCAGGACGCTCTGGAAACACCATATATTTT

abundance: NA
d_gene: TRBD1
j_gene: TRBJ1-6
v_gene: TRBV2
CDR3aa: CASSDKTGTIEPLHF
CDR3nt: TGTGCCAGCAGTGATAAGACAGGGACGATCGAACCCCTCCACTTT

abundance: NA
d_gene: NA
j_gene: TRBJ1-1
v_gene: TRBV2
CDR3aa: CASKGFMNTEAFF
CDR3nt: TGTGCCAGCAAAGGGTTTATGAACACTGAAGCTTTCTTT

abundance: NA
d_gene: NA
j_gene: TRBJ2-5
v_gene: TRBV7-9
CDR3aa: CASSFNVETQYF
CDR3nt: TGTGCCAGCAGCTTTAATGTAGAGACCCAGTACTTC

abundance: NA
d_gene: TRBD1
j_gene: TRBJ1-5
v_gene: TRBV5-1
CDR3aa: CASSLRGNQPQHF
CDR3nt: TGCGCCAGCAGCCTCAGGGGGAATCAGCCCCAGCATTTT

abundance: NA
d_gene: NA
j_gene: TRBJ1-2
v_gene: TRBV13
CDR3aa: CASSLRFWGDPSGYTF
CDR3nt: TGTGCCAGCAGCTTAAGATTTTGGGGGGATCCAAGTGGCTACACCTTC

abundance: NA
d_gene: NA
j_gene: TRBJ1-1
v_gene: TRBV7-9
CDR3aa: CASSGVGTEAFF
CDR3nt: TGTGCCAGCTCGGGGGTAGGGACTGAAGCTTTCTTT

abundance: NA
d_gene: TRBD2
j_gene: TRBJ2-7
v_gene: TRBV9
CDR3aa: CASSLGGSTSYEQYF
CDR3nt: TGTGCCAGCTCCCTCGGGGGGTCCACCTCCTACGAGCAGTACTTC

abundance: NA
d_gene: NA
j_gene: TRBJ1-1
v_gene: TRBV7-9
CDR3aa: CASSLDPAWTEAFF
CDR3nt: TGTGCCAGCAGCTTAGATCCCGCCTGGACTGAAGCTTTCTTT

abundance: NA
d_gene: TRBD1
j_gene: TRBJ1-4
v_gene: TRBV6-6
CDR3aa: CASSHGQVQSEKLFF
CDR3nt: TGTGCCAGCAGCCACGGACAGGTTCAGTCTGAAAAACTGTTTTTT

abundance: once
d_gene: NA
j_gene: TRBJ2-1
v_gene: TRBV28
CDR3aa: CASSLRSVRQFF
CDR3nt: TGTGCCAGCAGTTTAAGATCCGTGCGGCAGTTCTTC

abundance: NA
d_gene: NA
j_gene: TRBJ1-1
v_gene: TRBV7-9
CDR3aa: CASSLLTNTEAFF
CDR3nt: TGTGCCAGCAGCTTACTGACGAACACTGAAGCTTTCTTT

abundance: NA
d_gene: NA
j_gene: TRBJ2-7
v_gene: TRBV19
CDR3aa: CASRGQGTYEQYF
CDR3nt: TGTGCCAGTAGGGGCCAGGGGACCTACGAGCAGTACTTC

abundance: NA
d_gene: NA
j_gene: TRBJ2-1
v_gene: TRBV9
CDR3aa: CASSPGRGNSYNEQFF
CDR3nt: TGTGCCAGCAGCCCTGGTCGGGGCAACTCCTACAATGAGCAGTTCTTC

abundance: NA
d_gene: TRBD1
j_gene: TRBJ2-7
v_gene: TRBV5-1
CDR3aa: CASSYGTALPYEQYF
CDR3nt: TGCGCCAGCAGCTACGGGACAGCGCTACCCTACGAGCAGTACTTC

abundance: NA
d_gene: NA
j_gene: TRBJ1-2
v_gene: TRBV15
CDR3aa: CATSIQGANYGYTF
CDR3nt: TGTGCCACCAGCATACAGGGTGCCAACTATGGCTACACCTTC

abundance: NA
d_gene: NA
j_gene: TRBJ1-5
v_gene: TRBV23-1
CDR3aa: CANPSKGQIREGNQPQHF
CDR3nt: TGCGCCAACCCATCCAAAGGACAGATCAGGGAGGGCAATCAGCCCCAGCATTTT

abundance: NA
d_gene: TRBD1
j_gene: TRBJ1-2
v_gene: TRBV7-9
CDR3aa: CASSLARGRLGGYTF
CDR3nt: TGTGCCAGCAGCTTAGCAAGGGGGCGCCTCGGTGGCTACACCTTC

abundance: NA
d_gene: NA
j_gene: TRBJ1-1
v_gene: TRBV7-9
CDR3aa: CASSSYRAKMLGMNTEAFF
CDR3nt: TGTGCCAGCAGCTCCTACCGGGCAAAGATGTTGGGGATGAACACTGAAGCTTTCTTT